In its sample, the clone carrying this TCR beta chain was seen many times. Its target is unknown. Researchers took RNA transcripts and amplified TCR beta CDR3 regions from them. The library came from an HTBI-primed first-round RT-PCR and a second-round multiplex PCR. TCRdb reprocessed the multiplex PCR reads via MiXCR and lists one record per CDR3 protein. The sample consists of 340,000 or so distinct CDR3 sequences, around a sixth of them appearing once. Germline V gives CDR1 MNHEY, CDR2 SVGAGI. With V trimmed by 5 bases and J by 2 bases, 5 bases remained unmatched. This CDR3 is 18 amino acids long. The sample belongs to a study of Graves' ophthalmopathy and Graves' hyperthyroidism. General study points: Blood repertoires reportedly contained most expanded thyroid clonotypes above 0.001 frequency.

Sequencing used peripheral blood. The source of this sequence is an adult man with Graves' ophthalmopathy. The rearrangement joins TRBV6-5 to TRBJ2-6; 14 bases map to TRBD2. The DNA of the CDR3 is TGTGCCAGCAGTAGGGGACTAGCGGGAGTCACTGGGGCCAACGTCCTGACTTTC. Protein product: CASSRGLAGVTGANVLTF.